This T cell receptor beta chain stems from a study of monozygotic twins with cystic fibrosis. As for the study in general: Library input was 2.5 to 3.5 micrograms of fragmented DNA, with approximately 16 PCR cycles.

Generated by immunoSEQ multiplex PCR, the TCRdb table keeps only in-frame clones and is missing some. This sample carries tens of thousands of clones, roughly 96% of them seen once, and the ten largest clones take 2.5% to 3%. Concerning this clone: Its target is not known.

Findings and caveats of the study: No link emerged between shared CDR3 counts and age, concordance or severity. Low clonality (median around 0.0094) suggested a mostly naive repertoire. J usage was most co-twin-similar in 8 of 16 pairs, V in 13.

CDR3 length equals 15 residues. V lost 3 bases to trimming and J lost 4 bases, with 14 bases between them. CDR1 SGDLS and CDR2 YYNGEE come from the germline V gene. Material: blood. The receptor's source is a girl aged 2-15 years with cystic fibrosis. The chain joins TRBV9 to TRBJ2-1, with D perhaps matching TRBD2 (6 bases). The CDR3: CASSEAFSGYNEQFF. The CDR3 DNA is TGTGCCAGCAGCGAAGCCTTCAGCGGGTACAATGAGCAGTTCTTC.